These T cell receptor beta chains were read from a single sample in a study of blood T cell repertoires in COVID-19. This table comes from immunoSEQ multiplex PCR, and its TCRdb copy is limited to in-frame clones, with some not included. In the table there are more than 150,000 clones, approximately 80% of which are singletons. Sequenced sample: peripheral blood. The receptors here all came from a woman at least 80 years old with COVID-19, enrolled during active disease. Both conserved end residues are part of each CDR3. D genes are given only for firm matches. Clone size appears in some rows only: once, few, many, or a class for an expanded clone.

v_gene	d_gene	j_gene	abundance	CDR3nt	CDR3aa
TRBV10-3	NA	TRBJ1-2	once	TGTGCCATCAGGACTCTGACCGGCTACACCTTC	CAIRTLTGYTF
TRBV7-8	NA	TRBJ2-1	NA	TGTGCCAGCAGCCTCGGTACCTACAATGAGCAGTTCTTC	CASSLGTYNEQFF
TRBV24-1	TRBD1	TRBJ2-2	NA	TGTGCCACCAGTGATCCGGGACAGGGAACCGGGGAGCTGTTTTTT	CATSDPGQGTGELFF
TRBV5-4	TRBD1	TRBJ1-2	NA	TGTGCCAGCAGCTTGGCTCGGACAGGCCTAGTAAACTATGGCTACACCTTC	CASSLARTGLVNYGYTF
TRBV10-3	NA	TRBJ2-7	few	TGTGCCATCAGTGACAGCGGATACGAGCAGTACTTC	CAISDSGYEQYF
TRBV6-2/TRBV6-3	NA	TRBJ2-1	NA	TGTGCCAGCAGTTACTCTCCCCCTCTGGGGCTCAGGGTCCCCTACAATGAGCAGTTCTTC	CASSYSPPLGLRVPYNEQFF
TRBV6-6	NA	TRBJ2-7	NA	TGTGCCAGCACCTTACGGGGTGCCTACGAGCAGTACTTC	CASTLRGAYEQYF
TRBV3-1/TRBV3-2	NA	TRBJ1-5	NA	TGTGCCAGCAGCCAAGGTAGCAACCAGCCCCAGCATTTT	CASSQGSNQPQHF
TRBV7-2	TRBD2	TRBJ2-7	few	TGTGCCAGCAGCCTTATAGCGGGGGCGTCCTACGAGCAGTACTTC	CASSLIAGASYEQYF
TRBV10-3	NA	TRBJ1-3	NA	TGTGCCATCAGTGAGGCGGCCTCTGGAAACACCATATATTTT	CAISEAASGNTIYF
TRBV27	NA	TRBJ2-3	NA	TGTGCCAGCAGTTTCGTGGCGCGGACAGATACGCAGTATTTT	CASSFVARTDTQYF
TRBV7-8	TRBD2	TRBJ2-3	NA	TGTGCCAGCAGCCAAGACGGTGGGAGGGCAGATACGCAGTATTTT	CASSQDGGRADTQYF
TRBV9	NA	TRBJ1-2	NA	TGTGCCAGCAGCGTTCAGGGCCCTTTTACTTATGGCTACACCTTC	CASSVQGPFTYGYTF
TRBV4-2	TRBD2	TRBJ2-2	NA	TGTGCCAGCAGCCAAGAATCCGAGGCGGGGGGTAACACCGGGGAGCTGTTTTTT	CASSQESEAGGNTGELFF
TRBV27	TRBD1	TRBJ1-6	few	TGTGCCAGCAGTCGAGGAGACAGGGGTTATTCACCCCTCCACTTT	CASSRGDRGYSPLHF
TRBV6-5	NA	TRBJ2-7	few	TGTGCCAGCAGTTTAGAGCTGACAGTCGAGCAGTACTTC	CASSLELTVEQYF
TRBV5-1	TRBD2	TRBJ2-1	NA	TGCGCCAGCTCCTCCCCCCTCGGGGGGGATTACAATGAGCAGTTCTTC	CASSSPLGGDYNEQFF
TRBV11-2	NA	TRBJ2-7	NA	TGTGCCAGCAGCTTAATCGGCGGAAACTACGAGCAGTACTTC	CASSLIGGNYEQYF
TRBV5-5	TRBD1	TRBJ1-2	NA	TGTGCCAGCAGCTTTGGGCAGGGGGGCGCCATGGGCTTTGGCTACACCTTC	CASSFGQGGAMGFGYTF
TRBV5-4	TRBD1	TRBJ1-2	NA	TGTGCCAGCAGCCCGGCAGGGGGCGCGTTTGGCTACACCTTC	CASSPAGGAFGYTF
TRBV6-2/TRBV6-3	NA	TRBJ1-6	few	TGTGCCAGCAGCGAGGGGGACTCACCCCTCCACTTT	CASSEGDSPLHF
TRBV19	NA	TRBJ1-2	NA	TGTGCCAGTACCAGGTCGGAGGCATCCTATGGCTACACCTTC	CASTRSEASYGYTF
TRBV6-1	NA	TRBJ2-7	many	TGTGCCAGCAGTGAACCGGGTTACGAGCAGTACTTC	CASSEPGYEQYF
TRBV11-2	TRBD2	TRBJ2-7	NA	TGTGCCAGCAGCTCCTTAGCGGGAGGGACCTACGAGCAGTACTTC	CASSSLAGGTYEQYF
TRBV14	NA	TRBJ1-4	NA	TGTGCCAGCAGCCGACGGAGAGCAACTAATGAAAAACTGTTTTTT	CASSRRRATNEKLFF
TRBV6-5	NA	TRBJ1-1	few	TGTGCCAGCATCAGGCCCACTGAAGCTTTCTTT	CASIRPTEAFF
TRBV3-1/TRBV3-2	TRBD1	TRBJ1-5	once	TGTGCCAGCAGCCGGACAGGGGGCAATCAGCCCCAGCATTTT	CASSRTGGNQPQHF
TRBV30	NA	TRBJ2-7	NA	TGTGCCTGGAGTCTCGGCGGGTGGGAGCAGTACTTC	CAWSLGGWEQYF
TRBV7-9	NA	TRBJ2-7	NA	TGTGCCAGCAGCTTAGAGGGACTTCCTAGACCCTACGAGCAGTACTTC	CASSLEGLPRPYEQYF
TRBV5-4	NA	TRBJ2-6	NA	TGTGCCAGCAGGGCGGGACGCGGAACACCTGGGGCCAACGTCCTGACTTTC	CASRAGRGTPGANVLTF
TRBV19	TRBD2	TRBJ2-4	NA	TGTGCCAGTAGTAGAGAGGGGACTAGCGGGATACCAAACATTCAGTACTTC	CASSREGTSGIPNIQYF
TRBV2	TRBD1	TRBJ1-6	NA	TGTGCCAGCAGCCTGGGACAGGTGGTCAATTCACCCCTCCACTTT	CASSLGQVVNSPLHF
TRBV6-5	TRBD1	TRBJ2-2	NA	TGTGCCAGCAGTTACTCGACAGGGGGCGTCACCGGGGAGCTGTTTTTT	CASSYSTGGVTGELFF
TRBV27	TRBD2	TRBJ2-5	NA	TGTGCCAGCAGTTTACGGGAGGGGGAGACCCAGTACTTC	CASSLREGETQYF
TRBV2	NA	TRBJ2-7	once	TGTGCCAGCAGTTACCTACGGGGGAAGGAGCAGTACTTC	CASSYLRGKEQYF
TRBV5-1	TRBD1	TRBJ1-1	few	TGCGCCAGCAGCGCCGGGACAGGAAACACTGAAGCTTTCTTT	CASSAGTGNTEAFF
TRBV3-1/TRBV3-2	TRBD1	TRBJ1-2	NA	TGTGCCAGCAGCCCCCGGGACAGGGGGAACTATGGCTACACCTTC	CASSPRDRGNYGYTF
TRBV29-1	TRBD1	TRBJ1-2	NA	TGCAGCGTATTAAAGGACAGGGACTATGGCTACACCTTC	CSVLKDRDYGYTF
TRBV18	NA	TRBJ1-1	NA	TGTGCCAGCTCACAATCGACAGTAAGTGAAGCTTTCTTT	CASSQSTVSEAFF
TRBV5-6	TRBD1	TRBJ2-5	NA	TGTGCCAGCAGCTGGGGGACAGGTCCTTGGGAGACCCAGTACTTC	CASSWGTGPWETQYF
TRBV13	NA	TRBJ2-3	NA	TGTGCCAGCAGCCACAGCCTCGCGCTAGATACGCAGTATTTT	CASSHSLALDTQYF
TRBV4-3	NA	TRBJ2-3	NA	TGCGCCAGCAGATGGACAGGGAGGGAAACAGATACGCAGTATTTT	CASRWTGRETDTQYF
TRBV27	NA	TRBJ1-1	NA	TGTGCCAGCAGTTTAAACAGCCCCACTGAAGCTTTCTTT	CASSLNSPTEAFF
TRBV28	NA	TRBJ1-1	NA	TGTGCCAGCAGCCAGGCCTGGGACACTGAAGCTTTCTTT	CASSQAWDTEAFF
TRBV19	NA	TRBJ1-2	few	TGTGCCAGTAGCTATTGGGCCCTAGAGGGAGGGTATAATGGCTACACCTTC	CASSYWALEGGYNGYTF
TRBV7-9	NA	TRBJ1-1	NA	TGTGCCAGCTCCGCGGTCATTCGTGGCACTGAAGCTTTCTTT	CASSAVIRGTEAFF
TRBV3-1/TRBV3-2	TRBD1	TRBJ1-2	NA	TGTGCCAGCAGCCAAGATTTGGACAGGCCAGTCTTC	CASSQDLDRPVF
TRBV9	NA	TRBJ2-1	NA	TGTGCCAGCAGCGCTAGTCCGTCCTACAATGAGCAGTTCTTC	CASSASPSYNEQFF
TRBV28	NA	TRBJ2-5	NA	TGTGCCAGCAGTGCCTCTGGGGGGCAAGAGACCCAGTACTTC	CASSASGGQETQYF
TRBV19	NA	TRBJ2-7	NA	TGTGCCAGTAGTATAACGGTCACAGGGATCCACGAGCAGTACTTC	CASSITVTGIHEQYF